This T cell receptor (beta chain) came from a study of blood T cells in healthy people across ages. Regarding the study as a whole: Fewer expanded clones and more diversity marked long-lived versus aged donors.

The authors ran a second PCR of about 7 to 11 cycles using a sample-barcoded 5' primer and a J-beta primer mix. In TCRdb, the 5' RACE reads were re-called with MiXCR into one record per CDR3 protein. The sample lists 1.2 million to 1.5 million distinct CDR3 sequences; 35% to 45% were seen once. This CDR3 comprises 13 residues. Trimming removed 2 bases at V and 7 bases at J, with 12 bases between. In this sample, this clonotype turned up a few times. Antigen unknown. The sequenced sample consisted of blood. The chain links TRBV12-3 or TRBV12-4 to TRBJ2-7; the D gene is possibly TRBD2 (6 bases). The sequence was obtained from a woman aged 18-29 years in good health. CDR3 coding DNA: TGTGCCAGCAGTTTATTCGGGGGTGTTGAGCAGTACTTC. Translated, it gives CASSLFGGVEQYF.